The 10 T cell receptor beta chains given below trace back to one sample, sequenced in a study of cytomegalovirus exposure and HLA in healthy donors. PCR was performed using 60 Vbeta and 13 Jbeta primers. Measured with immunoSEQ multiplex PCR; TCRdb has only the in-frame clones, and not every one. The sample includes some 100,000 clones, 70% to 80% of them seen just once. The specimen sequenced was PBMCs. All receptors derive from a woman aged 18-35 years in good health and CMV-seropositive.

V and J are TRBV7-9 and TRBJ2-1; 8 bases map to TRBD2. J gave up 10 bases and V 1 base, and 0 bases lay outside the gene matches. The CDR3 length is 12 residues. Germline V lookup: CDR1 SEHNR, CDR2 FQNEAQ (reference sequence). DNA for the CDR3: TGTGCCAGCAGCTTAGTAGCGGGGGAGCAGTTCTTC. This sequence encodes CASSLVAGEQFF.

This rearrangement joins TRBV9 to TRBJ1-1, with D perhaps matching TRBD1 (6 bases). Trimming stripped 4 bases from V and 10 bases from J, with 20 bases between. Germline V gene sequence: CDR1 SGDLS, CDR2 YYNGEE. The CDR3 consists of 14 residues. The DNA for the CDR3 is TGTGCCAGCAGCCTCCTGGTAGCAGGGGATGGAGCTTTCTTT. It yields the protein CASSLLVAGDGAFF. The complete variable domain, with remaining parts taken from reference TRBV9 and TRBJ1-1, reads DSGVTQTPKHLITATGQRVTLRCSPRSGDLSVYWYQQSLDQGLQFLIQYYNGEERAKGNILERFSAQQFPDLHSELNLSSLELGDSALYFCASSLLVAGDGAFFGQGTRLTVV.

The V gene is TRBV29-1, the J gene TRBJ2-7; 10 bases line up with TRBD2. From germline, CDR1 is SQVTM and CDR2 ANQGSEA. V lost 2 bases and J lost 2; bases outside the gene matches: 9. The CDR3 covers 16 residues. In DNA, the CDR3 is TGCAGCGTTGAACTTTTAGGACTAGCGGAGACCTACGAGCAGTACTTC. Translating it yields CSVELLGLAETYEQYF.

This chain links TRBV28 with TRBJ1-5; 12 nucleotides align to TRBD1. V shed 7 bases, J shed 3 bases, and the junction held 13 bases outside the gene matches. CDR3 length: 18 residues. In germline, CDR1 is MDHEN, CDR2 SYDVKM. CDR3 in DNA: TGTGCCAGCACGAGGGACAGGGGGCAATATACCGACAATCAGCCCCAGCATTTT. It codes for CASTRDRGQYTDNQPQHF.

This rearrangement joins TRBV2 to TRBJ1-3; TRBD1 aligns across 7 bases. CDR3 length: 15 residues. Trimming took 1 base from V and 7 from J; bases not matched to a gene: 7. Germline CDR1 is SNHLY and CDR2 is FYNNEI. DNA of the CDR3: TGTGCCAGCAGTGAAGGAGGGGGCGCGGGGAACACCATATATTTT. Its protein is CASSEGGGAGNTIYF.

The J gene is TRBJ1-2, the V gene TRBV28, with TRBD1 as a possible D gene (5 bases). This CDR3 spans 13 amino acids. From germline, CDR1 is MDHEN and CDR2 SYDVKM. Trimming removed 5 bases at V and 4 bases at J, with 11 bases between. The CDR3 protein is CASSRRGSYGYTF. The CDR3 nucleotides read TGTGCCAGCAGTCGTCGGGGGTCCTATGGCTACACCTTC.

The rearrangement joins TRBV29-1 to TRBJ2-5, with 11 bases identical to TRBD1. Germline assignment: CDR1 SQVTM and CDR2 ANQGSEA. V lost 6 bases and J lost 1; bases outside the gene matches: 1. This CDR3 contains 13 residues. CDR3 loop: CSVGQGVQETQYF. CDR3 DNA sequence: TGCAGCGTGGGACAGGGGGTCCAAGAGACCCAGTACTTC.

This clone was observed a handful of times. V gene TRBV27 combines with J gene TRBJ1-5; possible D gene TRBD1, 5 bases. This CDR3 is built from 12 residues. Germline V gene lookup returns CDR1 MNHEY and CDR2 SMNVEV (reference sequence). Trimming shortened V by 5 bases and J by 6 bases, and 8 bases separated the two germline ends. CDR3 amino acids: CASSERGQPQHF. CDR3 in DNA: TGTGCCAGCAGTGAAAGGGGTCAGCCCCAGCATTTT.

This clone was seen a single time. The rearrangement joins TRBV6-6 to TRBJ1-1; D unclear. V shed 4 bases and J shed 3 bases, with 6 bases lying between them. CDR3 size: 12 residues. In germline, CDR1 is MNHNY, CDR2 SVGAGI (reference sequence). The CDR3 loop is CASSSPDTEAFF. The DNA for the CDR3 is TGTGCCAGCAGTTCCCCGGACACTGAAGCTTTCTTT.

The rearrangement uses TRBV6-5 and TRBJ2-3; 9 nucleotides line up with TRBD1. The V gene end was trimmed by 5 bases and the J gene end by 5 bases; junction bases not matched to a gene: 5. The CDR3 is made up of 14 amino acids. Germline values: CDR1 MNHEY, CDR2 SVGAGI. CDR3 in amino acids: CASSGTGRGDTQYF. The CDR3, as DNA: TGTGCCAGCAGTGGGACAGGGAGGGGAGATACGCAGTATTTT.